The TCR beta chain under discussion was sequenced for a study of blood T cell repertoires in COVID-19. Whole-study context: The cDNA or gDNA used as material had been derived from T cells, B-cell-depleted T cells, or PBMCs.

Authors' processing steps: Nucleated cell counts were estimated from reference gene primer amplification. The protocol was immunoSEQ multiplex PCR, while the TCRdb copy is restricted to in-frame clones and leaves out a portion. That table gives V, J and clone size, and the DNA gave D and trimming. The sample shows about 180,000 clones, roughly 85% of them seen only once. Deletions cut 4 bases from V and 2 bases from J, with 12 bases between. This CDR3 contains 15 residues. Germline V gene data show CDR1 as PRHDT and CDR2 as FYEKMQ (reference sequence). Only a few counts were recorded for this clone. Sequencing was performed on peripheral blood. This clonotype was sampled from a man in his sixties with acute or convalescent COVID-19. J is TRBJ2-1 and V is TRBV13, with D possibly TRBD2 on 6 matching bases. The CDR3: CASSSGRATYNEQFF. The DNA for the CDR3 is TGTGCCAGCAGCTCCGGGAGAGCAACCTACAATGAGCAGTTCTTC.